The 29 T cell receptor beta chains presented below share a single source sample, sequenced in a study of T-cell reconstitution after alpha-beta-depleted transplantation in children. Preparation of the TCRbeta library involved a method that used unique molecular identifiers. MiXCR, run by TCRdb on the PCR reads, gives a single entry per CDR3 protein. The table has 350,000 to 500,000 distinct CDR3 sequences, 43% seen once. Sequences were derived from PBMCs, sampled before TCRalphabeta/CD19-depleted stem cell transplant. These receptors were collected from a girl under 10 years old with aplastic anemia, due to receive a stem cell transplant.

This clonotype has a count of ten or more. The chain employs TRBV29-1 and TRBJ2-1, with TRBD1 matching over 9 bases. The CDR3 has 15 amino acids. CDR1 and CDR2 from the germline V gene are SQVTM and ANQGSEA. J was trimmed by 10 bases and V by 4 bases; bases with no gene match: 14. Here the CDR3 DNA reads TGCAGCGTTGGGGAGCCGGGACAGGGAGGCTTAGAGCAGTTCTTC. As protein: CSVGEPGQGGLEQFF.

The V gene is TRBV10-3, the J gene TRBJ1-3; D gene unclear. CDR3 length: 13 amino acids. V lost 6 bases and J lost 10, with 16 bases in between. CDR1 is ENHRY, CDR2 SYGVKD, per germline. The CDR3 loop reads CAIRPGKFGTIYF. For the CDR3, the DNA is TGTGCCATCAGACCCGGCAAGTTTGGTACCATATATTTT.

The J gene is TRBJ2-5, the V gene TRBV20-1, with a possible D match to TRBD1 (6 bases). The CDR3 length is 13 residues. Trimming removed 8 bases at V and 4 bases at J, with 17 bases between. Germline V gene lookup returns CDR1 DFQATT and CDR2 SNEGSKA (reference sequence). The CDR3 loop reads CSWVGAGAETQYF. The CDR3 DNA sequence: TGCAGTTGGGTTGGGGCAGGGGCAGAGACCCAGTACTTC.

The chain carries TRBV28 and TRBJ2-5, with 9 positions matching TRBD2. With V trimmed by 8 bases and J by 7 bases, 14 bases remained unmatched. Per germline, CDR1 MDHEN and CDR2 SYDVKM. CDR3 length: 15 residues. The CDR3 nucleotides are TGTGCCAGCCCCCCCAGGACTAGCGTCCAGGGGACCCAGTACTTC. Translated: CASPPRTSVQGTQYF.

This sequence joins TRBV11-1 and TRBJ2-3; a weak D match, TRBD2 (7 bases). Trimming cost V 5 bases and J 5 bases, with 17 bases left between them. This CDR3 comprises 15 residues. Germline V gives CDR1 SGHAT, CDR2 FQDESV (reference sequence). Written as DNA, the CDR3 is TGTGCCAGCAGCCGAGGGGGGAGGGCGCAAGATACGCAGTATTTT. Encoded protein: CASSRGGRAQDTQYF.

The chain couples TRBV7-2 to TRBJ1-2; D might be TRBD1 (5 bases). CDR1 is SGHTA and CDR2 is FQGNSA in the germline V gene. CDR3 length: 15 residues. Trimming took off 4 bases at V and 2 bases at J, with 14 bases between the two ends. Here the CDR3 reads CASSYTAGPNYGYTF. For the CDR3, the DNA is TGTGCCAGCAGCTATACAGCGGGACCCAACTATGGCTACACCTTC.

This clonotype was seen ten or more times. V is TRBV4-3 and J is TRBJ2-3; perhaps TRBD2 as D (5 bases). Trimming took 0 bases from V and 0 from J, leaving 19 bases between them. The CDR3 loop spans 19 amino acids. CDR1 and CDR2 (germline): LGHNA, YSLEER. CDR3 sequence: CASSQDRVARDPSTDTQYF. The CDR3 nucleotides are TGCGCCAGCAGCCAAGATCGAGTAGCGCGCGACCCTAGCACAGATACGCAGTATTTT.

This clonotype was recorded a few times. CDR3 bases: TGTGCCAGCAGTTTAGGGGCCGGGCAGTACTTC. Translating gives CASSLGAGQYF. The chain joins TRBV12-3 or TRBV12-4 to TRBJ2-7, with D unresolved. Trimming removed 1 base from V and 9 bases from J, with 7 bases in between. The CDR3 contains 11 residues.

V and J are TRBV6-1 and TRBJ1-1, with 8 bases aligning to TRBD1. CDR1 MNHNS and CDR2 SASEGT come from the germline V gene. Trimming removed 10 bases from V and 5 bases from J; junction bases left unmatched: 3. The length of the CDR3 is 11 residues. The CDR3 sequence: CATWTGTEAFF. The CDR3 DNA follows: TGTGCCACCTGGACAGGGACTGAAGCTTTCTTT.

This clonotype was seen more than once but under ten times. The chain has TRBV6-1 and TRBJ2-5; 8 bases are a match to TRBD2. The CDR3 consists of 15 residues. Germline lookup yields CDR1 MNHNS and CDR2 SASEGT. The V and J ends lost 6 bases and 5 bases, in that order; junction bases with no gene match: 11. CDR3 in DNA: TGTGCCAGCAGCCCGGGGGCGGGAGGAAGGGAGACCCAGTACTTC. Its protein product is CASSPGAGGRETQYF.

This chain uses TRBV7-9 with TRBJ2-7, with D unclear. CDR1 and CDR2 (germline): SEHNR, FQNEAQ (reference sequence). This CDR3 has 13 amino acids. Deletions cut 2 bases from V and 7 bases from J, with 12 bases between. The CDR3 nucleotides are TGTGCCAGCAGCTTACGTGGCATGCAAGAGCAGTACTTC. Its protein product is CASSLRGMQEQYF.

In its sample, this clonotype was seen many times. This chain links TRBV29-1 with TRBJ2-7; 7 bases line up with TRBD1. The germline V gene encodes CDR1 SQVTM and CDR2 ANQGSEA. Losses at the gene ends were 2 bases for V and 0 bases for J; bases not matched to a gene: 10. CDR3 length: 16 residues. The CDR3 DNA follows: TGCAGCGTTGAAATGTTCGGTCGGGACAGCTCCTACGAGCAGTACTTC. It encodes CSVEMFGRDSSYEQYF.

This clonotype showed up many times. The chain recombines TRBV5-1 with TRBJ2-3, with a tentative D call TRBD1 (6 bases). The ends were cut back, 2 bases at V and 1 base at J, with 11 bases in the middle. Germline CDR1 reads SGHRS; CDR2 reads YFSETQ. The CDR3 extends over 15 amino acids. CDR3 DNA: TGCGCCAGCAGCTTAGGGGGACATCGCACAGATACGCAGTATTTT. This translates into CASSLGGHRTDTQYF.

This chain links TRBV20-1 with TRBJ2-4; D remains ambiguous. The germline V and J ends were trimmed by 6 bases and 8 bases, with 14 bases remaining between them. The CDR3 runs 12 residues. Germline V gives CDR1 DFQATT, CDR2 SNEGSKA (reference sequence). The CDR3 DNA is TGCAGTGCCCCCGACGCCGGAGACATTCAGTACTTC. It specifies CSAPDAGDIQYF.

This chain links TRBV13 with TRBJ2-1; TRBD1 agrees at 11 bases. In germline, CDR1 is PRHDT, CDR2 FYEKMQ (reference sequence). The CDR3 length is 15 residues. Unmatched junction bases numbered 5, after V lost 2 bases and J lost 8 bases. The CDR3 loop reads CASSLRGQGDHEQFF. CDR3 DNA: TGTGCCAGCAGCTTAAGGGGACAGGGGGACCATGAGCAGTTCTTC.

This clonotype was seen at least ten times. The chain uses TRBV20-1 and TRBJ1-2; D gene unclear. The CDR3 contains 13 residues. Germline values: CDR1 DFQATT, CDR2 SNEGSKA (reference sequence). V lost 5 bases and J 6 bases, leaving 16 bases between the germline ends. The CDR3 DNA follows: TGCAGTGCTGGATCGGCTAGGGCGGATGGCTACACCTTC. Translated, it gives CSAGSARADGYTF.

Here the CDR3 DNA reads TGCAGTGTAAGGGGGAGCTCCTACAATGAGCAGTTCTTC. Its translation: CSVRGSSYNEQFF. The chain combines TRBV20-1 with TRBJ2-1, with a weak D call TRBD1 (6 bases). The CDR3 contains 13 residues. The V gene lost 7 bases and the J gene lost 0 bases, with 10 bases spanning the gap. The germline V gene has CDR1 DFQATT and CDR2 SNEGSKA (reference sequence).

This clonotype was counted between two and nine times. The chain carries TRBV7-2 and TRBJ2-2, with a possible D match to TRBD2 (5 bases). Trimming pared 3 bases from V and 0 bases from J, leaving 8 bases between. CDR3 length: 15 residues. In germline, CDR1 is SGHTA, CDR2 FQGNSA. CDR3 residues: CASSFDGTNTGELFF. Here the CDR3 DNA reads TGTGCCAGCAGCTTTGACGGGACGAACACCGGGGAGCTGTTTTTT.

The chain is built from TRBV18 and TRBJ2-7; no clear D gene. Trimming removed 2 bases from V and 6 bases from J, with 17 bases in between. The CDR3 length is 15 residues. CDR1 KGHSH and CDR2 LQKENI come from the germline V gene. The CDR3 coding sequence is TGTGCCAGCTCACCAAGAAGACCGGCGGAAGCCGAGCAGTACTTC. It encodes CASSPRRPAEAEQYF.

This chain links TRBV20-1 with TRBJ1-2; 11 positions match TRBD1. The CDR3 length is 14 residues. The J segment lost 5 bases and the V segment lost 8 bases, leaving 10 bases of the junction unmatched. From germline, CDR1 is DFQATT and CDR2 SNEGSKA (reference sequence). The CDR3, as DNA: TGCAGTACCTCGGGACAGGGGGTTAGTTATGGCTACACCTTC. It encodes CSTSGQGVSYGYTF.

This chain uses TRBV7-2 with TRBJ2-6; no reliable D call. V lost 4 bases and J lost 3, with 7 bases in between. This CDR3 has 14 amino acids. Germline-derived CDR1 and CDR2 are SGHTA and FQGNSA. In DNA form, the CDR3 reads TGTGCCAGCAGCTCCGCCTATGGGGCCAACGTCCTGACTTTC. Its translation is CASSSAYGANVLTF.

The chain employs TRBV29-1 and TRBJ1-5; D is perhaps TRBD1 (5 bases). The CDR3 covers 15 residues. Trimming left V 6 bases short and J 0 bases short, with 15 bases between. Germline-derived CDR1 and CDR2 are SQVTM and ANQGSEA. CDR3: CSVPRGRGSNQPQHF. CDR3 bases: TGCAGCGTCCCACGGGGGAGGGGTAGCAATCAGCCCCAGCATTTT.

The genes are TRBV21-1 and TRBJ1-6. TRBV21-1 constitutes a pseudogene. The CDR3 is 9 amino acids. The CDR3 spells CASRFPLHF. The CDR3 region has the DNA TGTGCCAGCAGGTTCCCCCTCCACTTT.

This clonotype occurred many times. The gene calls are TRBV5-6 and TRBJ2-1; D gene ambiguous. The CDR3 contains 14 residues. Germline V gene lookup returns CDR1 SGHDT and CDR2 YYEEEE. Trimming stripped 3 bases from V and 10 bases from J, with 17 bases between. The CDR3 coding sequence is TGTGCCAGCAGCTCCGGACCGTACCTCAAGGAGCAGTTCTTC. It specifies CASSSGPYLKEQFF.

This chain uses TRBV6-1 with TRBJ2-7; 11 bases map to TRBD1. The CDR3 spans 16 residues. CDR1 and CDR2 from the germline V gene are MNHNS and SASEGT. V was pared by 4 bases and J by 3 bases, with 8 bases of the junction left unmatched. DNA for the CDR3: TGTGCCAGCAGTGCCGGGACAGGGGGGTCTGACTACGAGCAGTACTTC. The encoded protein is CASSAGTGGSDYEQYF.

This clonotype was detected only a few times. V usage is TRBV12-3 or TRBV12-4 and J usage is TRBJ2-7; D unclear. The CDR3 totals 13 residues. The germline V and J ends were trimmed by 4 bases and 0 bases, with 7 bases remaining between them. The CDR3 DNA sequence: TGTGCCAGCAGTTCGTCGGACTCCTACGAGCAGTACTTC. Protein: CASSSSDSYEQYF.

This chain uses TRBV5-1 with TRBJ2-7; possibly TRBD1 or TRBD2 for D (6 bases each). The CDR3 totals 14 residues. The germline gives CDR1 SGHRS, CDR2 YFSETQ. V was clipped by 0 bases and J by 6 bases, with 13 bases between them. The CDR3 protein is CASSLGGGPVEQYF. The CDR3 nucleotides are TGCGCCAGCAGCTTGGGTGGGGGGCCCGTCGAGCAGTACTTC. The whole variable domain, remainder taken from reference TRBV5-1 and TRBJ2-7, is KAGVTQTPRYLIKTRGQQVTLSCSPISGHRSVSWYQQTPGQGLQFLFEYFSETQRNKGNFPGRFSGRQFSNSRSEMNVSTLELGDSALYLCASSLGGGPVEQYFGPGTRLTVT.

The CDR3 DNA reads as TGTGCCAGTAGTATAGGGCAGCATCAGCCCCAGCATTTT. This codes for CASSIGQHQPQHF. The chain links TRBV19 to TRBJ1-5; no firm D call. Germline V lookup: CDR1 LNHDA, CDR2 SQIVND (reference sequence). This CDR3 region has 13 residues. Trimming took off 1 base at V and 5 bases at J, with 6 bases between the two ends.

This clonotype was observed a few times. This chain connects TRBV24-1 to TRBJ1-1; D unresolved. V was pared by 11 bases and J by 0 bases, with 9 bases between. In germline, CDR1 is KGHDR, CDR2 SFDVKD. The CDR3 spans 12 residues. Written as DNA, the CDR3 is TGTGCCAACCAGTGGGTGAACACTGAAGCTTTCTTT. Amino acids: CANQWVNTEAFF.